A selection of T cell receptor beta chains follows, all from one sample in a study of T-cell memory formation after mild COVID-19. A single record per CDR3 protein comes from TCRdb applying MiXCR to the 5' RACE reads. The table lists a few hundred thousand distinct CDR3 sequences, under 30% of them singletons. Material for sequencing was PBMCs or a T cell subset sorted from them (not recorded which). Source of these receptors: an adult woman who had mild COVID-19 (a few samples of this study predate the infection). Cell type and time point are not known. The CDR3 runs from the conserved cysteine through the conserved F or W. A D gene is named only where the DNA matches it firmly. Clone size is stated in some rows and not others, as once, few, many or a class when expanded.

j_call | d_call | v_call | clone_size | cdr3_aa | cdr3_nt
TRBJ2-5 | - | TRBV15 | once | CATSRLAGSRGETQYF | TGTGCCACCAGCAGGTTGGCGGGCAGCAGGGGAGAGACCCAGTACTTC
TRBJ1-4 | TRBD1 | TRBV24-1 | few | CATSDPQGAGATNEKLFF | TGTGCCACCAGTGATCCTCAGGGGGCGGGGGCAACTAATGAAAAACTGTTTTTT
TRBJ2-2 | TRBD2 | TRBV4-2 | - | CASSHEGLAGRGTGELFF | TGTGCCAGCAGCCATGAAGGCCTAGCGGGACGGGGCACCGGGGAGCTGTTTTTT
TRBJ2-1 | - | TRBV12-3/TRBV12-4 | many | CASSQGDEQFF | TGTGCCAGCAGCCAGGGAGATGAGCAGTTCTTC
TRBJ1-5 | - | TRBV4-2 | - | CASSVDSGGGMPQHF | TGTGCCAGCAGCGTAGACAGTGGGGGCGGAATGCCCCAGCATTTT
TRBJ2-7 | - | TRBV3-1 | few | CASSQHGTGYLNEQYF | TGTGCCAGCAGCCAGCACGGTACAGGGTACCTCAACGAGCAGTACTTC
TRBJ2-1 | TRBD2 | TRBV3-1 | - | CASSQATSGGFGQFF | TGTGCCAGCAGCCAAGCGACTAGCGGGGGTTTTGGGCAGTTCTTC
TRBJ1-2 | - | TRBV7-2 | - | CASSAGFQDYGYTF | TGTGCCAGCAGCGCAGGGTTTCAAGACTATGGCTACACCTTC
TRBJ2-7 | - | TRBV7-2 | - | CASSSSNYEQYF | TGTGCCAGCAGCTCATCTAATTACGAGCAGTACTTC
TRBJ2-1 | TRBD2 | TRBV4-3 | few | CASSPGTRDPNEQFF | TGCGCCAGCAGCCCCGGGACTAGGGACCCTAATGAGCAGTTCTTC
TRBJ2-7 | - | TRBV15 | few | CATSTRLGEQYF | TGTGCCACCAGCACAAGGTTGGGCGAGCAGTACTTC
TRBJ1-1 | - | TRBV5-6 | - | CASSLDKGRVNTEAFF | TGTGCCAGCAGCTTGGACAAGGGTAGGGTGAACACTGAAGCTTTCTTT
TRBJ2-6 | - | TRBV11-3 | few | CASSLGRSGANVLTF | TGTGCCAGCAGCTTAGGCCGCTCTGGGGCCAATGTCCTGACTTTC
TRBJ1-1 | - | TRBV9 | - | CASSGQNTEAFF | TGTGCCAGCAGCGGACAGAACACTGAAGCTTTCTTT
TRBJ2-1 | - | TRBV5-1 | few | CASNRESSYNEQFF | TGCGCCAGCAACAGGGAAAGCTCCTACAATGAGCAGTTCTTC
TRBJ2-3 | TRBD1 | TRBV7-9 | - | CASSSMGYRDRPEGGTDTQYF | TGTGCCAGCAGCTCGATGGGTTACCGGGACAGGCCCGAGGGAGGCACAGATACGCAGTATTTT
TRBJ2-2 | - | TRBV7-2 | many | CASTPGDSLNTGELFF | TGTGCCAGCACTCCGGGGGACTCACTGAACACCGGGGAGCTGTTTTTT
TRBJ1-2 | - | TRBV6-6 | - | CASSYFGVLYTAGYTF | TGTGCCAGCAGTTACTTTGGGGTACTATACACCGCTGGCTACACCTTC
TRBJ2-7 | TRBD1 | TRBV20-1 | few | CSASTGTGLEQYF | TGCAGTGCTAGTACCGGGACAGGGTTGGAGCAGTACTTC
TRBJ1-1 | - | TRBV5-1 | few | CASSLPGSGTEAFF | TGCGCCAGCAGCTTGCCGGGGTCGGGCACTGAAGCTTTCTTT
TRBJ2-7 | - | TRBV12-3/TRBV12-4 | many | CASSLLGYEQYF | TGTGCCAGCAGCTTACTGGGCTACGAGCAGTACTTC
TRBJ2-6 | - | TRBV6-6 | - | CASSYSTGPGANVLTF | TGTGCCAGCAGTTACTCGACGGGTCCTGGGGCCAACGTCCTGACTTTC
TRBJ2-7 | TRBD2 | TRBV7-2 | few | CASSTRGGYEQYF | TGTGCCAGCAGCACCCGGGGGGGCTACGAGCAGTACTTC
TRBJ1-1 | - | TRBV15 | - | CATRGTEAFF | TGTGCCACGAGGGGGACTGAAGCTTTCTTT
TRBJ2-2 | TRBD2 | TRBV5-1 | many | CASRQLAGDGGELFF | TGCGCCAGCAGGCAACTAGCGGGAGACGGCGGGGAGCTGTTTTTT
TRBJ2-2 | TRBD1 | TRBV24-1 | few | CATSDRGQGNTGELFF | TGTGCCACCAGTGACCGGGGACAGGGGAACACCGGGGAGCTGTTTTTT
TRBJ1-2 | - | TRBV18 | many | CASSPVGGNYGYTF | TGTGCCAGCTCACCAGTAGGCGGCAACTATGGCTACACCTTC
TRBJ2-3 | - | TRBV29-1 | - | CSVGGHQPDTQYF | TGCAGCGTTGGGGGACATCAACCAGATACGCAGTATTTT
TRBJ2-1 | TRBD2 | TRBV5-6 | - | CASSQRLSGGNYNEQFF | TGTGCCAGCAGCCAGCGACTTAGCGGGGGGAATTACAATGAGCAGTTCTTC
TRBJ2-7 | - | TRBV7-6 | few | CASSSPGQDYEQYF | TGTGCCAGCAGCTCCCCGGGACAAGACTACGAGCAGTACTTC
TRBJ2-7 | TRBD1 | TRBV7-6 | - | CASSSSGTGISEQYF | TGTGCCAGCAGCTCCTCGGGGACAGGGATTAGCGAGCAGTACTTC
TRBJ2-3 | TRBD1 | TRBV2 | - | CASTAGTGSTDTQYF | TGTGCCAGCACCGCCGGGACAGGGAGCACAGATACGCAGTATTTT
TRBJ2-1 | TRBD2 | TRBV2 | many | CASSYARTSGNPSYNEQFF | TGTGCCAGCAGTTATGCCCGGACTAGCGGGAACCCCTCCTACAATGAGCAGTTCTTC
TRBJ1-3 | - | TRBV11-2 | few | CASSRLGNTIYF | TGTGCCAGCAGCCGACTAGGAAACACCATATATTTT
TRBJ2-1 | TRBD2 | TRBV6-5 | - | CASSYKTSGTDEQFF | TGTGCCAGCAGTTACAAAACTAGCGGGACCGATGAGCAGTTCTTC
TRBJ2-1 | TRBD2 | TRBV6-2/TRBV6-3 | - | CASRDGGGSYNEQFF | TGTGCCAGCAGAGACGGGGGGGGCTCCTACAATGAGCAGTTCTTC
TRBJ1-2 | TRBD1 | TRBV7-3 | few | CASSLTGGGAGYTF | TGTGCCAGCAGTTTGACAGGGGGCGGTGCTGGCTACACCTTC
TRBJ1-1 | TRBD1 | TRBV11-2 | - | CASSLGRGHGVNTEAFF | TGTGCCAGCAGCTTAGGCAGGGGGCATGGGGTGAACACTGAAGCTTTCTTT